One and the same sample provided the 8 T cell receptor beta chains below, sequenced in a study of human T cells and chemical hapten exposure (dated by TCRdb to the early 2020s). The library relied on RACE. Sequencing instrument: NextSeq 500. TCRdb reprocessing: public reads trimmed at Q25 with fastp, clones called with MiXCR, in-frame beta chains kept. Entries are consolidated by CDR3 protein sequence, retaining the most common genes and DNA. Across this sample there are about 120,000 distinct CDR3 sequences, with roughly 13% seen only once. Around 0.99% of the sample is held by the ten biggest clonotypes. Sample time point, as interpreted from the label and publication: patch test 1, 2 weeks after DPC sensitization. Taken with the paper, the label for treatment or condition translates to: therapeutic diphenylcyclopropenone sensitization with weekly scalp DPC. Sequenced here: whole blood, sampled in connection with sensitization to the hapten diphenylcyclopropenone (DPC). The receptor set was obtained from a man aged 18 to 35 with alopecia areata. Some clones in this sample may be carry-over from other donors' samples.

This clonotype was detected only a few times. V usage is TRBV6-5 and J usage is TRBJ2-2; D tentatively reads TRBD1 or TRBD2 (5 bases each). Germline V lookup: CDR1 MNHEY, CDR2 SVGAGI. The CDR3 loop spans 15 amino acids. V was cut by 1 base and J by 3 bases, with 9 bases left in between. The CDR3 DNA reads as TGTGCCAGCAGTTACTTGGGACGTTACACCGGGGAGCTGTTTTTT. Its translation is CASSYLGRYTGELFF.

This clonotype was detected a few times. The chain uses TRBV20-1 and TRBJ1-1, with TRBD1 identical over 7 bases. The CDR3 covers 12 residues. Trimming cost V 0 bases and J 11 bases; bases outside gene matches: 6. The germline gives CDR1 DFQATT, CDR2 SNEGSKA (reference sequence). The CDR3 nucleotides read TGCAGTGCTAGAGACGGAGGGGGCGTCGCTTTCTTT. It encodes CSARDGGGVAFF.

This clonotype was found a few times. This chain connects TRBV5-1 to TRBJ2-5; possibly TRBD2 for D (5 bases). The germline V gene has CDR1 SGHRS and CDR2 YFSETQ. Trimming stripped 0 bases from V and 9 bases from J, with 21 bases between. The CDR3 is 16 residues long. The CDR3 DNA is TGCGCCAGCAGCTTGGCCCAAGGGAGCGCGATCCCGCCCCAGTACTTC. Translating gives CASSLAQGSAIPPQYF.

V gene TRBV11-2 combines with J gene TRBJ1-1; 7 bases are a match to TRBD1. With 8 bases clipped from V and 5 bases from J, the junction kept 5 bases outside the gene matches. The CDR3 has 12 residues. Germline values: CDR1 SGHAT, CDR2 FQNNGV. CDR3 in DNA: TGTGCCAGCCGACTCAGGGGGACTGAAGCTTTCTTT. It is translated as CASRLRGTEAFF.

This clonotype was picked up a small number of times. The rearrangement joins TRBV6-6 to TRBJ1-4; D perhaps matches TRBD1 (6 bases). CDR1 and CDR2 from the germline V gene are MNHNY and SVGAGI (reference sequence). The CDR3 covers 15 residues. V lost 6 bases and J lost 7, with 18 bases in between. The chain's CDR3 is CASRSTRGAGEKLFF. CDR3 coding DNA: TGTGCCAGCAGGTCAACAAGGGGGGCTGGTGAAAAACTGTTTTTT.

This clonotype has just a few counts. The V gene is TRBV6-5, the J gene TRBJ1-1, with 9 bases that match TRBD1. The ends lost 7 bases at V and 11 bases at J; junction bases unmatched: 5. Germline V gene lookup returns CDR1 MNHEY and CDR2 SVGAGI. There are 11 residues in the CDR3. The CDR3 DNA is TGTGCCAGCATACTACAGGGGGCGGCTTTCTTT. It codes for CASILQGAAFF.

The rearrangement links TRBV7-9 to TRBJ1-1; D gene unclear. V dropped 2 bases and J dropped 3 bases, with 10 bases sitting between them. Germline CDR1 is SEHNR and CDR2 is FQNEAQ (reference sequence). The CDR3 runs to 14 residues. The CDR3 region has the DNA TGTGCCAGCAGCTTATTTTTGGTCGACACTGAAGCTTTCTTT. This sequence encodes CASSLFLVDTEAFF.

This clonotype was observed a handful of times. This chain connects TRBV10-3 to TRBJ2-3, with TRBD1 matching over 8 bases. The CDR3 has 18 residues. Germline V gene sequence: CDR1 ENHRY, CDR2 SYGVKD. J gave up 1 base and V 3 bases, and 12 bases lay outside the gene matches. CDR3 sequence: CAISDLWRTGRGTDTQYF. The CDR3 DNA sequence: TGTGCCATCAGTGACCTTTGGCGGACAGGGAGAGGCACAGATACGCAGTATTTT.